The 14 T cell receptor beta chains in this list originate from one sample, sequenced in a study of T cells in Graves' hyperthyroidism and ophthalmopathy. From RNA transcripts, TCR beta CDR3 regions were amplified. The TCR CDR3 first-round RT-PCR relied on the HTBI primer set. MiXCR, applied by TCRdb to the multiplex PCR reads, yields one record per CDR3 protein. Here the sample spans around 450,000 distinct CDR3 sequences, 15% to 19% being singletons. Sequencing input: blood. The receptors stem from a woman aged 18-29 years with Graves' hyperthyroidism.

This clonotype was seen ten or more times. This chain links TRBV3-1 with TRBJ2-7, with no clear D. The CDR3 has 14 amino acids. Trimming removed 3 bases at V and 0 bases at J, with 9 bases between. The germline V gene has CDR1 LGHDT and CDR2 YNNKEL (reference sequence). Written as DNA, the CDR3 is TGTGCCAGCAGCCACGAAGGGTTCTCCTACGAGCAGTACTTC. Protein product: CASSHEGFSYEQYF.

Note on this clonotype: At one end the junction does not follow the germline gene, possibly because of a read error. The chain employs TRBV19 and TRBJ1-5; D is unresolved. The CDR3 totals 13 residues. Per germline, CDR1 LNHDA and CDR2 SQIVND (reference sequence). The CDR3 loop is CTSTYNPNQPQHF. CDR3 nucleotides: TGTACCAGTACCTACAACCCCAATCAGCCCCAGCATTTT.

This clonotype was detected only a few times. V usage is TRBV10-3 and J usage is TRBJ2-5; D uncertain. The CDR3 consists of 14 residues. Germline lookup yields CDR1 ENHRY and CDR2 SYGVKD. V lost 0 bases to trimming and J lost 5 bases, with 10 bases between them. CDR3: CAISESTTRETQYF. The DNA for the CDR3 is TGTGCCATCAGTGAGTCTACTACTCGGGAGACCCAGTACTTC.

This clonotype was seen only a few times. The chain employs TRBV19 and TRBJ1-5; the D is unclear. Germline CDR1 reads LNHDA; CDR2 reads SQIVND (reference sequence). The CDR3 covers 13 residues. Trimming shortened V by 9 bases and J by 6 bases, and 15 bases separated the two germline ends. The CDR3 bases are TGTGCCAGCCGGCCCGGGGTAGGTCAGCCCCAGCATTTT. Amino acid sequence: CASRPGVGQPQHF.

This clonotype was counted ten times or more. The chain carries TRBV19 and TRBJ1-1, with unresolved D. V was pared by 6 bases and J by 6 bases, with 14 bases between. This CDR3 is 13 amino acids long. Germline V gene lookup returns CDR1 LNHDA and CDR2 SQIVND (reference sequence). The CDR3 loop is CASSLARKAEAFF. In nucleotides, the CDR3 is TGTGCCAGTAGCCTTGCCCGTAAAGCTGAAGCTTTCTTT. Together with reference TRBV19 and TRBJ1-1, the CDR3 gives the full variable domain: DGGITQSPKYLFRKEGQNVTLSCEQNLNHDAMYWYRQDPGQGLRLIYYSQIVNDFQKGDIAEGYSVSREKKESFPLTVTSAQKNPTAFYLCASSLARKAEAFFGQGTRLTVV.

The V call is TRBV29-1, the J call TRBJ1-4, with 9 bases that match TRBD1. Trimming cost V 7 bases and J 3 bases; bases outside gene matches: 3. The CDR3 is made up of 13 amino acids. Germline assignment: CDR1 SQVTM and CDR2 ANQGSEA. The CDR3 coding sequence is TGCAGCGGACAGGGGGTTTCTAATGAAAAACTGTTTTTT. Encoded protein: CSGQGVSNEKLFF.

The count of this clonotype is one. V gene TRBV9 combines with J gene TRBJ2-7, with TRBD2 matching over 10 bases. CDR1 is SGDLS and CDR2 is YYNGEE in the germline V gene. The CDR3 has 17 residues. V shed 0 bases and J 2 bases; nucleotides not matched to a gene: 8. The CDR3 reads CASSVGDSGGLAYEQYF. The CDR3 DNA follows: TGTGCCAGCAGCGTAGGAGATAGCGGGGGGTTGGCCTACGAGCAGTACTTC. Full variable domain (missing parts from reference TRBV9 and TRBJ2-7): DSGVTQTPKHLITATGQRVTLRCSPRSGDLSVYWYQQSLDQGLQFLIQYYNGEERAKGNILERFSAQQFPDLHSELNLSSLELGDSALYFCASSVGDSGGLAYEQYFGPGTRLTVT.

This clonotype was seen a handful of times. The CDR3 region is CASSYSSVGTEAFF. CDR3 DNA: TGTGCCAGCAGTTACTCATCAGTGGGCACTGAAGCTTTCTTT. This chain joins TRBV6-2 or TRBV6-3 and TRBJ1-1; D is undetermined. This CDR3 spans 14 amino acids. V gave up 0 bases and J gave up 4 bases, with 9 bases separating them. Germline CDR1 and CDR2: MNHEY and SVGEGT.

The chain has TRBV19 and TRBJ1-5, with a possible D match to TRBD1 (6 bases). Germline CDR1 reads LNHDA; CDR2 reads SQIVND (reference sequence). The CDR3 length is 13 residues. The V and J ends lost 8 bases and 16 bases respectively, with 24 bases between them. DNA of the CDR3: TGTGCCAGTGGCTGGCCAGGGGACTTCAATTTTCATTTT. This gives the protein CASGWPGDFNFHF.

CDR3 in amino acids: CASSQNLHRTSSNNEQFF. CDR3 DNA sequence: TGTGCCAGCAGCCAAAACCTTCATCGGACTAGTTCCAACAATGAGCAGTTCTTC. The chain recombines TRBV3-1 with TRBJ2-1; 7 positions match TRBD2. This CDR3 region has 18 residues. Losses at the gene ends were 2 bases for V and 5 bases for J; bases not matched to a gene: 15. Germline values: CDR1 LGHDT, CDR2 YNNKEL (reference sequence).

J is TRBJ2-3 and V is TRBV12-3 or TRBV12-4; a possible D gene is TRBD2 (6 bases). The CDR3 totals 15 residues. V was shortened by 6 bases and J by 6 bases, with 19 bases between the two germline ends. The CDR3 nucleotides read TGTGCCAGCAGGCAGACAGCCCCAGGAGGGGATACGCAGTATTTT. Translating it yields CASRQTAPGGDTQYF.

This clonotype was observed at least ten times. The DNA of the CDR3 is TGTGCCAGCAGCTTCCCACAGGGGTCCCAAGAGACCCAGTACTTC. Encoded protein: CASSFPQGSQETQYF. The J gene is TRBJ2-5, the V gene TRBV11-2, with 7 bases aligning to TRBD1. Losses at the gene ends were 3 bases for V and 1 base for J; bases not matched to a gene: 5. Germline values: CDR1 SGHAT, CDR2 FQNNGV. CDR3 length: 15 residues. Drawing the rest from reference TRBV11-2 and TRBJ2-5, the complete variable domain is EAGVAQSPRYKIIEKRQSVAFWCNPISGHATLYWYQQILGQGPKLLIQFQNNGVVDDSQLPKDRFSAERLKGVDSTLKIQPAKLEDSAVYLCASSFPQGSQETQYFGPGTRLLVL.

This chain uses TRBV9 with TRBJ1-1; the D is unclear. The CDR3 runs to 12 residues. Germline V gives CDR1 SGDLS, CDR2 YYNGEE. V lost 4 bases, J lost 7 bases, and 11 bases lay in between. In DNA, the CDR3 is TGTGCCAGCAGCCCCATGGGGATTGAAGCTTTCTTT. Translated, it gives CASSPMGIEAFF.

The sample holds many counts of this clonotype. The gene calls are TRBV12-3 or TRBV12-4 and TRBJ1-5; D call uncertain. The CDR3 length is 14 residues. Trimming left V 3 bases short and J 0 bases short, with 6 bases between. CDR3 nucleotides: TGTGCCAGCAGTTTGTTTTTTAGCAATCAGCCCCAGCATTTT. Translating it yields CASSLFFSNQPQHF.